These 19 T cell receptor beta chains were sequenced from one sample in a study of T cells in Graves' hyperthyroidism and ophthalmopathy. Amplification targeted TCR beta CDR3 regions from RNA transcripts. A first-round RT-PCR of the TCR CDR3 used the HTBI primer set. TCRdb processed the multiplex PCR reads anew with MiXCR; each CDR3 protein has one entry. The sample includes roughly 250,000 distinct CDR3 sequences, around 15% of them seen just once. The sequenced sample was blood. These receptors were collected from a woman under 30 with Graves' ophthalmopathy.

This clonotype has more than one count but fewer than ten. The chain recombines TRBV6-4 with TRBJ1-4, with D perhaps matching TRBD1 (5 bases). The ends were cut back, 6 bases at V and 10 bases at J, with 15 bases in the middle. CDR1 is MRHNA, CDR2 SNTAGT, per germline. This CDR3 spans 13 amino acids. The CDR3 spells CASRRDRQGKLFF. The CDR3 region has the DNA TGTGCCAGCAGGAGGGACCGCCAAGGAAAACTGTTTTTT.

J is TRBJ2-7 and V is TRBV6-2 or TRBV6-3; 9 nucleotides align to TRBD2. With 8 bases clipped from V and 1 base from J, the junction kept 3 bases outside the gene matches. Germline lookup yields CDR1 MNHEY and CDR2 SVGEGT. This CDR3 is 13 amino acids long. The CDR3 loop reads CASGSGGSYEQYF. CDR3 sequence (DNA): TGTGCCAGCGGTAGCGGGGGATCCTACGAGCAGTACTTC.

This clonotype has more than one count but fewer than ten. This may arise from a read error, as a much more abundant clone is one base away. The rearrangement joins TRBV6-2 or TRBV6-3 to TRBJ1-1, with TRBD1 matching over 8 bases. This CDR3 contains 16 residues. CDR1 is MNHEY and CDR2 is SVGEGT in the germline V gene. After removal of 6 bases from V and 2 bases from J, the junction contained 11 bases not matched to a gene. CDR3 loop: CASSLPGQDPNTEAFF. Here the CDR3 DNA reads TGTGCCAGCAGCTTACCGGGACAGGACCCCAACACTGAAGCTTTCTTT.

This clonotype was counted ten times or more. This chain connects TRBV2 to TRBJ2-1; a possible D gene is TRBD2 (6 bases). The germline V gene encodes CDR1 SNHLY and CDR2 FYNNEI. Trimming cost V 7 bases and J 5 bases, with 15 bases left between them. CDR3 size: 14 residues. CDR3 residues: CASTVGGRDNEQFF. Written as DNA, the CDR3 is TGTGCCAGCACGGTGGGGGGACGGGACAATGAGCAGTTCTTC.

CDR3: CASSSGLAGNLVHNEQFF. CDR3 in DNA: TGTGCCAGCAGTTCGGGACTAGCGGGAAACCTGGTGCACAATGAGCAGTTCTTC. The chain combines TRBV12-3 or TRBV12-4 with TRBJ2-1, with TRBD2 matching over 13 bases. The junction had 11 bases not matched to a gene; V was cut back by 4 bases and J by 5 bases. This CDR3 has 18 amino acids.

This clonotype has a count of ten or more. The rearrangement links TRBV11-3 to TRBJ2-3; 15 nucleotides agree with TRBD2. Germline V gene lookup returns CDR1 SGHNT and CDR2 YENEEA. The CDR3 loop spans 19 amino acids. V was pared by 5 bases and J by 3 bases, with 12 bases of the junction left unmatched. CDR3 loop: CASSPIRTSGGAGTDTQYF. CDR3 DNA: TGTGCCAGCAGCCCGATCCGGACTAGCGGGGGGGCAGGAACAGATACGCAGTATTTT.

This clonotype was seen repeatedly, ten times or more. This chain connects TRBV6-2 or TRBV6-3 to TRBJ1-1, with D perhaps matching TRBD1 (6 bases). V dropped 1 base and J dropped 8 bases, with 14 bases sitting between them. Germline CDR1 and CDR2: MNHEY and SVGEGT. The CDR3 has 14 residues. The CDR3 protein is CASSYFRGTAEAFF. DNA of the CDR3: TGTGCCAGCAGTTACTTCAGGGGCACCGCGGAAGCTTTCTTT.

This clonotype was counted at least ten times. The chain joins TRBV6-1 to TRBJ2-3; D not resolved. Germline V CDR1 and CDR2: MNHNS, SASEGT. The CDR3 has 12 residues. The germline V and J ends were trimmed by 7 bases and 4 bases, with 9 bases remaining between them. The CDR3 sequence is CASTASADTQYF. The CDR3 DNA reads TGTGCCAGCACGGCGTCAGCAGATACGCAGTATTTT.

This clonotype was seen at least ten times. V is TRBV6-2 or TRBV6-3 and J is TRBJ2-4; D unclear. CDR1 is MNHEY and CDR2 is SVGEGT in the germline V gene. The CDR3 has 16 amino acids. V lost 4 bases to trimming and J lost 0 bases, with 13 bases between them. This CDR3 is CASSFGVPLAKNIQYF. The CDR3 bases are TGTGCCAGCAGTTTTGGTGTCCCCCTAGCCAAAAACATTCAGTACTTC.

This clonotype was counted many times. The chain carries TRBV7-6 and TRBJ2-1, with 8 bases lining up with TRBD2. This CDR3 comprises 17 residues. Trimming took 2 bases from V and 3 from J; bases not matched to a gene: 9. Germline V gives CDR1 SGHVS, CDR2 FNYEAQ. This chain's CDR3 is CASSLPIAGGLYNEQFF. CDR3 sequence (DNA): TGTGCCAGCAGCTTACCCATCGCGGGGGGCCTCTACAATGAGCAGTTCTTC.

Notes on this clonotype: With a much larger clone just one base away, this may be a read error. The chain employs TRBV7-2 and TRBJ2-5, with D perhaps matching TRBD1 (7 bases). Germline V lookup: CDR1 SGHTA, CDR2 FQGNSA. The CDR3 runs to 15 residues. Deletions cut 4 bases from V and 5 bases from J, with 17 bases between. The CDR3 protein is CASSSRGASEETQYF. For the CDR3, the DNA is TGTGCCAGCAGCTCCAGGGGGGCGAGTGAGGAGACCCAGTACTTC.

This clonotype was observed a handful of times. Possible read error: a much larger clone is one base away. The CDR3, as DNA: TGTGCCAGCGGTAAAGGGCCCCTCTCCTACGGGCAGTACTTC. Translation: CASGKGPLSYGQYF. The J gene is TRBJ2-7, the V gene TRBV27; D is unresolved. In germline, CDR1 is MNHEY, CDR2 SMNVEV (reference sequence). The CDR3 consists of 14 residues.

This clonotype was seen repeatedly, ten times or more. V gene TRBV28 combines with J gene TRBJ2-7; D perhaps matches TRBD1 (6 bases). Germline CDR1 reads MDHEN; CDR2 reads SYDVKM. The CDR3 loop spans 13 amino acids. V was trimmed by 6 bases and J by 5 bases, leaving 14 bases between them. The CDR3 nucleotides are TGTGCCAGCAGCCCGTATGGGGGCAACGAGCAGTACTTC. As protein: CASSPYGGNEQYF.

This clonotype was picked up many times. The V call is TRBV28, the J call TRBJ1-1; D unresolved. The CDR3 spans 14 residues. The ends were cut back, 7 bases at V and 1 base at J, with 13 bases in the middle. CDR1 is MDHEN, CDR2 SYDVKM, per germline. The CDR3 DNA sequence: TGTGCCAGCATGAACAGACAACCGAACACTGAAGCTTTCTTT. It is translated as CASMNRQPNTEAFF.

This clonotype was picked up many times. The CDR3: CASSAAAGDQPQHF. As DNA, the CDR3 is TGTGCCAGCAGCGCAGCAGCAGGGGATCAGCCCCAGCATTTT. The gene calls are TRBV9 and TRBJ1-5, with D tentatively TRBD1 (6 bases). The CDR3 contains 14 residues. Germline CDR1 reads SGDLS; CDR2 reads YYNGEE. V was cut by 3 bases and J by 5 bases, with 12 bases left in between.

As concerns this clonotype: Possible read error: a much larger clone is one base away. This chain links TRBV4-1 with TRBJ2-5; 7 nucleotides line up with TRBD2. J was trimmed by 2 bases and V by 5 bases; bases with no gene match: 8. The CDR3 contains 15 residues. CDR1 and CDR2 from the germline V gene are MGHRA and YSYEKL. CDR3 loop: CASSYGGLKQETQYF. CDR3 nucleotides: TGCGCCAGCAGCTACGGGGGGTTAAAACAAGAGACCCAGTACTTC.

V is TRBV7-2 and J is TRBJ2-1; TRBD2 matches at 16 bases. The ends lost 4 bases at V and 6 bases at J; junction bases unmatched: 6. The CDR3 contains 17 residues. Germline V lookup: CDR1 SGHTA, CDR2 FQGNSA. CDR3 DNA sequence: TGTGCCAGCAGCTCTGGGACTAGCGGGAGGGAGGGCAATGAGCAGTTCTTC. This encodes CASSSGTSGREGNEQFF. Full variable domain (remainder filled in from reference TRBV7-2 and TRBJ2-1): GAGVSQSPSNKVTEKGKDVELRCDPISGHTALYWYRQSLGQGLEFLIYFQGNSAPDKSGLPSDRFSAERTGGSVSTLTIQRTQQEDSAVYLCASSSGTSGREGNEQFFGPGTRLTVL.

Ten or more counts support this clonotype. V gene TRBV9 combines with J gene TRBJ2-1; no clear D. V was cut by 4 bases and J by 4 bases, with 9 bases left in between. CDR1 is SGDLS and CDR2 is YYNGEE in the germline V gene. This CDR3 contains 13 residues. In DNA form, the CDR3 reads TGTGCCAGCAGCTCCGGGCCGTACAATGAGCAGTTCTTC. Translation: CASSSGPYNEQFF.

At least ten counts were recorded for this clonotype. The V and J genes are TRBV11-2 and TRBJ2-3; D gene uncertain. Between the trimmed V and J ends, which lost 6 bases and 2 bases, there was a span of 12 bases. CDR1 SGHAT and CDR2 FQNNGV come from the germline V gene. The CDR3 spans 14 residues. The CDR3 sequence is CASSPQLSTDTQYF. The CDR3 region has the DNA TGTGCCAGCAGTCCACAGTTATCCACAGATACGCAGTATTTT.